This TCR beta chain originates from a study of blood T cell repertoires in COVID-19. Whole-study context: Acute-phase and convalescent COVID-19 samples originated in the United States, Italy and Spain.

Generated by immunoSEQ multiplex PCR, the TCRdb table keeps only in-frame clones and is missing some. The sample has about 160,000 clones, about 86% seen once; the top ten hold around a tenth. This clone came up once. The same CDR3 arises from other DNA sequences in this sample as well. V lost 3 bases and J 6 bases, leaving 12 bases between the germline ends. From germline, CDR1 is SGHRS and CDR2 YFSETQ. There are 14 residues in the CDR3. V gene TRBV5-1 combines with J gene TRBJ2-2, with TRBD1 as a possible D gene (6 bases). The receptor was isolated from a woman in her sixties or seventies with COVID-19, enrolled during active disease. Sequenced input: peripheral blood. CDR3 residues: CASSSLQGSGELFF. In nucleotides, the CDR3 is TGCGCCAGCAGCTCCCTACAGGGATCCGGGGAGCTGTTTTTT. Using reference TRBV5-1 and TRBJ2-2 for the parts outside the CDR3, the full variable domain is KAGVTQTPRYLIKTRGQQVTLSCSPISGHRSVSWYQQTPGQGLQFLFEYFSETQRNKGNFPGRFSGRQFSNSRSEMNVSTLELGDSALYLCASSSLQGSGELFFGEGSRLTVL.